The rows below give T cell receptor beta chains drawn from one sample of a study of blood T cell repertoires in COVID-19. The method was immunoSEQ multiplex PCR; TCRdb's version includes in-frame clones alone and lacks a portion of them. The table lists about 120,000 clones, approximately 90% of them singletons. What was sequenced was peripheral blood. The receptor set was obtained from a man aged 40-50 years with acute or convalescent COVID-19. Both conserved end residues are part of each CDR3. D genes are given only for firm matches. Clone size is given for some rows only: seen once, a few or many times, or a class if the clone is expanded.

d_gene: .; v_gene: TRBV6-2/TRBV6-3; j_gene: TRBJ2-1; abundance: .; CDR3aa: CASRPSAYNEQFF; CDR3nt: TGTGCCAGCAGGCCTAGCGCTTACAATGAGCAGTTCTTC
d_gene: .; v_gene: TRBV6-5; j_gene: TRBJ2-1; abundance: few; CDR3aa: CASSTGNEQFF; CDR3nt: TGTGCCAGCAGCACCGGGAATGAGCAGTTCTTC
d_gene: .; v_gene: TRBV6-5; j_gene: TRBJ1-2; abundance: .; CDR3aa: CASSYSSINSGYTF; CDR3nt: TGTGCCAGCAGTTACTCTTCGATTAACTCTGGCTACACCTTC
d_gene: .; v_gene: TRBV30; j_gene: TRBJ1-3; abundance: .; CDR3aa: CAWSAKGDGNSGNTIYF; CDR3nt: TGTGCCTGGAGTGCCAAGGGGGACGGCAACTCTGGAAACACCATATATTTT
d_gene: .; v_gene: TRBV19; j_gene: TRBJ1-1; abundance: .; CDR3aa: CASSIRVFGDTEAFF; CDR3nt: TGTGCCAGTAGTATTCGGGTTTTCGGAGACACTGAAGCTTTCTTT
d_gene: TRBD1; v_gene: TRBV12-5; j_gene: TRBJ1-2; abundance: .; CDR3aa: CASGLNPGQATVYGYTF; CDR3nt: TGTGCTAGTGGTTTGAATCCGGGACAGGCTACAGTCTATGGCTACACCTTC
d_gene: .; v_gene: TRBV29-1; j_gene: TRBJ1-2; abundance: .; CDR3aa: CSVKGEGYGYTF; CDR3nt: TGCAGCGTTAAAGGGGAGGGCTATGGCTACACCTTC
d_gene: .; v_gene: TRBV18; j_gene: TRBJ2-6; abundance: .; CDR3aa: CASSPSTGSSGANVLTF; CDR3nt: TGTGCCAGCTCACCTTCGACGGGAAGCTCTGGGGCCAACGTCCTGACTTTC
d_gene: TRBD1; v_gene: TRBV29-1; j_gene: TRBJ1-1; abundance: .; CDR3aa: CSADRANTEAFF; CDR3nt: TGCAGCGCTGACAGGGCCAACACTGAAGCTTTCTTT
d_gene: TRBD1; v_gene: TRBV7-9; j_gene: TRBJ1-1; abundance: few; CDR3aa: CASSGSGQVNTEAFF; CDR3nt: TGTGCCAGCAGCGGGAGTGGACAGGTGAACACTGAAGCTTTCTTT
d_gene: .; v_gene: TRBV30; j_gene: TRBJ1-2; abundance: .; CDR3aa: CAWSVQLVQGIDGYTF; CDR3nt: TGTGCCTGGAGTGTACAACTCGTACAGGGTATTGACGGCTACACCTTC
d_gene: .; v_gene: TRBV14; j_gene: TRBJ2-7; abundance: few; CDR3aa: CASSRADIVNEQYF; CDR3nt: TGTGCCAGCAGCCGGGCGGACATTGTCAACGAGCAGTACTTC
d_gene: .; v_gene: TRBV29-1; j_gene: TRBJ1-2; abundance: few; CDR3aa: CSVEEGTHYGYTF; CDR3nt: TGCAGCGTTGAAGAGGGCACCCACTATGGCTACACCTTC
d_gene: TRBD1; v_gene: TRBV24-1; j_gene: TRBJ2-1; abundance: few; CDR3aa: CATSGGTGVYNEQFF; CDR3nt: TGTGCCACCAGTGGGGGGACAGGGGTTTACAATGAGCAGTTCTTC
d_gene: TRBD2; v_gene: TRBV19; j_gene: TRBJ2-5; abundance: .; CDR3aa: CASRPGTSGRDEQETQYF; CDR3nt: TGTGCCAGTAGGCCCGGGACTAGCGGGAGGGATGAACAAGAGACCCAGTACTTC
d_gene: .; v_gene: TRBV9; j_gene: TRBJ1-2; abundance: .; CDR3aa: CASSVQTEVNGYTF; CDR3nt: TGTGCCAGCAGCGTACAGACGGAGGTTAATGGCTACACCTTC
d_gene: TRBD1; v_gene: TRBV18; j_gene: TRBJ1-6; abundance: .; CDR3aa: CASSPTGTGGSPLHF; CDR3nt: TGTGCCAGCTCACCTACCGGGACAGGGGGATCACCCCTCCACTTT
d_gene: TRBD1; v_gene: TRBV18; j_gene: TRBJ1-5; abundance: few; CDR3aa: CASSATGAQQPQHF; CDR3nt: TGTGCCAGCTCAGCAACAGGGGCCCAGCAGCCCCAGCATTTT
d_gene: .; v_gene: TRBV5-1; j_gene: TRBJ1-2; abundance: .; CDR3aa: CASSFGRDYGYTF; CDR3nt: TGCGCCAGCAGCTTCGGCAGGGACTATGGCTACACCTTC
d_gene: TRBD1; v_gene: TRBV29-1; j_gene: TRBJ1-1; abundance: .; CDR3aa: CSARTGQPNTEAFF; CDR3nt: TGCAGCGCTCGGACAGGACAACCGAACACTGAAGCTTTCTTT